This T cell receptor beta chain was documented in a study of blood T cell repertoires in COVID-19. Study at large: Sources were T cells, B-cell-depleted T cells, or PBMCs; the material itself was cDNA or gDNA.

Study processing details: From reference gene primer amplification, estimates of nucleated cell counts were derived. Some clones are missing from TCRdb's copy, which holds only in-frame ones; the method was immunoSEQ multiplex PCR. The V and J calls and clone size were taken over from that table, and D and trimming were inferred from the DNA. The sample gives about 220,000 clones, 60% to 85% of which show up once; 7% to 8.5% is in the top ten. Germline CDR1 is SGHTS and CDR2 is YDEGEE. The CDR3 runs to 16 residues. Trimming cost V 3 bases and J 9 bases, with 22 bases left between them. This clone appeared a few times.

Sequenced sample: peripheral blood. The chain carries TRBV5-8 and TRBJ2-1, with a possible D match to TRBD2 (5 bases). This receptor was identified in a woman aged 70-85 years with acute or convalescent COVID-19. CDR3 DNA sequence: TGTGCCAGCAGCTGGTCCTCCGGTACTAGTTCCACTGAGCAGTTCTTC. This translates into CASSWSSGTSSTEQFF.